Listed below are T cell receptor beta chains from one sample, sequenced in a study of beta chain features in type 1 diabetes. Sequencing was performed with immunoSEQ multiplex PCR; in TCRdb, only in-frame clones are kept and a portion is missing. The sample shows 160,000 or so clones, more than 60% of them seen only once. Sequencing was done on a sample of naive CD4+ T cells from blood. The receptors here all came from a man under 40 with type 1 diabetes. The conserved cysteine and the conserved F or W are not part of the CDR3 here. The D gene is left open where the match is weak. Some rows have no size entry. The others give once, few or many, or a class for an expanded clone.

d_call,j_call,v_call,clone_size,cdr3_aa
-,TRBJ2-7,TRBV30,-,AWSPYRVAINEQY
-,TRBJ1-5,TRBV29-1,-,SVGYMNQPQH
TRBD2,TRBJ2-1,TRBV9,-,ASSGTSGGGDEQF
-,TRBJ2-1,TRBV9,few,ASSVGWSHNEQF
TRBD1,TRBJ1-2,TRBV29-1,few,SARTGFDYGYT
TRBD1,TRBJ2-7,TRBV11-2,few,ASSFGQGSYEQY
-,TRBJ2-5,TRBV25-1,-,ASIGGGGETQY
-,TRBJ2-3,TRBV7-2,few,ASSLSTDTQY
-,TRBJ2-7,TRBV29-1,-,SVDPSPGEEQY
-,TRBJ2-2,TRBV6-5,-,ASRRDKNTGELF
TRBD2,TRBJ2-4,TRBV4-3,few,ASSQDRTPGGIQY
TRBD1,TRBJ2-3,TRBV29-1,few,SGKGQYTDTQY
-,TRBJ2-1,TRBV7-2,few,ASSRTLTNEQF
TRBD1,TRBJ2-7,TRBV4-3,-,ASSRRQGAYEQY
TRBD2,TRBJ2-1,TRBV5-1,-,ASSPRRGLAGGVREEQF
-,TRBJ2-7,TRBV10-3,few,AISESTTGISSYEQY
TRBD1,TRBJ1-1,TRBV2,-,ASLFERQGGTEAF
-,TRBJ2-5,TRBV29-1,-,SVGLMTEETQY
TRBD1,TRBJ2-7,TRBV7-2,-,ASSPSTGYEQY
TRBD2,TRBJ2-3,TRBV4-1,-,ASSQGQAGVPAADTQY
-,TRBJ2-2,TRBV9,few,ASSVAASADSGELF
-,TRBJ2-1,TRBV19,-,ASSHHREGTEQF
TRBD2,TRBJ2-2,TRBV25-1,few,ASAREGGANTGELF
-,TRBJ1-3,TRBV7-2,-,ASSRSSGNTIY
TRBD1,TRBJ1-2,TRBV11-2,-,ASSSRDRALYSYT
-,TRBJ2-3,TRBV29-1,-,SVEAWGSTDTQY
-,TRBJ2-7,TRBV7-2,-,ASSRPDSYEQY
-,TRBJ2-7,TRBV11-2,-,ASSLQSSSYEQY
TRBD1,TRBJ2-7,TRBV7-2,-,ASSLGRGTAAYEQY
-,TRBJ2-5,TRBV29-1,-,SVETDQETQY
TRBD1,TRBJ2-1,TRBV15,-,ATSSFQGAGYNEQF
-,TRBJ1-1,TRBV5-1,-,ASSVTDRNTEAF
-,TRBJ2-3,TRBV7-2,few,ASSLVVAATDTQY
-,TRBJ2-3,TRBV5-1,-,ASSFLPGRGADTQY
-,TRBJ2-1,TRBV5-1,-,ASSLRRGSSYNEQF
-,TRBJ1-2,TRBV19,-,ASSFDRFGGYT
TRBD1,TRBJ1-2,TRBV4-3,-,ASSQAPGQGLT
-,TRBJ2-7,TRBV30,once,AWSIGSPYEQY
TRBD1,TRBJ2-3,TRBV29-1,few,SVGQVRLDTQY
TRBD1,TRBJ1-5,TRBV6-6,-,ASSQGEGRQPQH
TRBD1,TRBJ2-1,TRBV19,few,ASSPMDRRAYNEQF
-,TRBJ1-2,TRBV9,-,ASSVGNLNRGYGYT
-,TRBJ1-1,TRBV10-3,-,AAQENTEAF
-,TRBJ2-3,TRBV7-2,-,ASSAPDRDTQY
-,TRBJ1-6,TRBV4-1,-,ASSAEVGLAH
-,TRBJ2-2,TRBV14,few,ASSQEINFRGELF
-,TRBJ2-4,TRBV9,few,ASSVDGINRMD
TRBD1,TRBJ2-1,TRBV29-1,-,SVEVRATGLPNNEQF
TRBD1,TRBJ2-5,TRBV13,-,ASSKTGVQETQY